The 15 T cell receptor beta chains below all came from one sample that was sequenced in a study of shared clonotypes between healthy human individuals. Using immunoSEQ multiplex PCR, the repertoire was profiled, and TCRdb retains in-frame clones only, with some absent. This table holds some 1,600,000 clones, approximately 98% found once. Sequences were obtained from naive CD4+ T cells sorted from blood. The subset is: CD45RA+ positively selected. These receptors were collected from a man aged 30 to 39 in good health.

The count of this clone is one. This chain connects TRBV2 to TRBJ2-3; D not certain. The V end lost 4 bases, the J end lost 4 bases, and 12 bases lay between the germline ends. The CDR3 has 14 residues. Germline lookup yields CDR1 SNHLY and CDR2 FYNNEI. The CDR3 nucleotides are TGTGCCAGCAGTGGTGTGGTGATCGCAGATACGCAGTATTTT. Translating gives CASSGVVIADTQYF.

About this clone itself: In the same sample, other DNA sequences code for this CDR3. The chain links TRBV2 to TRBJ2-7; TRBD1 might be the D (6 bases). The germline V gene encodes CDR1 SNHLY and CDR2 FYNNEI. CDR3 length: 14 residues. The V end lost 6 bases, the J end lost 2 bases, and 14 bases lay between the germline ends. This CDR3 is CASSEQGLPYEQYF. The CDR3, as DNA: TGTGCCAGCAGCGAACAGGGCCTCCCCTACGAGCAGTACTTC. The whole variable domain, remainder taken from reference TRBV2 and TRBJ2-7, is EPEVTQTPSHQVTQMGQEVILRCVPISNHLYFYWYRQILGQKVEFLVSFYNNEISEKSEIFDDQFSVERPDGSNFTLKIRSTKLEDSAMYFCASSEQGLPYEQYFGPGTRLTVT.

The chain combines TRBV5-6 with TRBJ1-5; TRBD1 agrees at 11 bases. Germline V lookup: CDR1 SGHDT, CDR2 YYEEEE. The CDR3 consists of 16 residues. J was trimmed by 4 bases and V by 4 bases; bases with no gene match: 7. For the CDR3, the DNA is TGTGCCAGCAGCATCGGACAGGGGGCCAGTAATCAGCCCCAGCATTTT. Amino acid sequence: CASSIGQGASNQPQHF.

This rearrangement joins TRBV29-1 to TRBJ2-1, with 9 positions matching TRBD2. V lost 5 bases, J lost 4 bases, and 6 bases stayed unmatched. Germline V gives CDR1 SQVTM, CDR2 ANQGSEA. The CDR3 totals 14 residues. The CDR3 bases are TGCAGCGTTTTAGCGGGAGCCTTATACAATGAGCAGTTCTTC. Translated: CSVLAGALYNEQFF.

This clone was detected once. The V gene is TRBV7-9, the J gene TRBJ2-7; the D is unclear. This CDR3 has 12 amino acids. V lost 5 bases and J 5 bases, leaving 10 bases between the germline ends. Looked up from germline, CDR1 is SEHNR and CDR2 is FQNEAQ (reference sequence). This CDR3 is CASSLDWDEQYF. DNA for the CDR3: TGTGCCAGCAGCCTAGATTGGGACGAGCAGTACTTC. The variable domain in full, with the rest retrieved from reference TRBV7-9 and TRBJ2-7, is DTGVSQNPRHKITKRGQNVTFRCDPISEHNRLYWYRQTLGQGPEFLTYFQNEAQLEKSRLLSDRFSAERPKGSFSTLEIQRTEQGDSAMYLCASSLDWDEQYFGPGTRLTVT.

The chain carries TRBV6-5 and TRBJ2-2; D is uncertain. The V and J ends lost 6 bases and 3 bases respectively, with 14 bases between them. The CDR3 extends over 15 amino acids. CDR1 and CDR2 from the germline V gene are MNHEY and SVGAGI. CDR3 in amino acids: CASSLIRVDTGELFF. Here the CDR3 DNA reads TGTGCCAGCAGCCTTATTCGGGTGGACACCGGGGAGCTGTTTTTT.

This chain links TRBV15 with TRBJ2-1; 12 bases fit TRBD2. This CDR3 has 17 amino acids. Looked up from germline, CDR1 is LNHNV and CDR2 is YYDKDF (reference sequence). V lost 1 base to trimming and J lost 5 bases; unmatched junction nucleotides: 6. CDR3 bases: TGTGCCACCAGCAGAGTTCCCCTAGCGGGAGGGGACAATGAGCAGTTCTTC. It encodes CATSRVPLAGGDNEQFF. Looking up the rest from reference TRBV15 and TRBJ2-1 gives the full variable domain: DAMVIQNPRYQVTQFGKPVTLSCSQTLNHNVMYWYQQKSSQAPKLLFHYYDKDFNNEADTPDNFQSRRPNTSFCFLDIRSPGLGDTAMYLCATSRVPLAGGDNEQFFGPGTRLTVL.

This clone was seen just once. The gene calls are TRBV6-6 and TRBJ2-5; 7 bases agree with TRBD1. The CDR3 has 15 amino acids. The J segment lost 5 bases and the V segment lost 2 bases, leaving 8 bases of the junction unmatched. Germline V gene lookup returns CDR1 MNHNY and CDR2 SVGAGI (reference sequence). The CDR3 loop is CASSYPTGLEETQYF. In nucleotides, the CDR3 is TGTGCCAGCAGTTACCCGACAGGGCTGGAGGAGACCCAGTACTTC.

V gene TRBV7-2 combines with J gene TRBJ2-3, with D perhaps TRBD1 (6 bases). The germline V gene has CDR1 SGHTA and CDR2 FQGNSA. The CDR3 length is 14 residues. V gave up 5 bases and J gave up 4 bases, with 13 bases separating them. CDR3 amino acids: CASSPQTGPDTQYF. The CDR3 DNA sequence: TGTGCCAGCAGCCCCCAGACAGGACCAGATACGCAGTATTTT.

For this clone: Other DNA sequences within the sample encode an identical CDR3. V and J are TRBV5-1 and TRBJ2-6; the D gene is possibly TRBD1 (5 bases). The CDR3 length is 15 residues. Trimming cost V 0 bases and J 5 bases, with 9 bases left between them. Germline V gene sequence: CDR1 SGHRS, CDR2 YFSETQ. The CDR3: CASSLGWGRANVLTF. CDR3 DNA: TGCGCCAGCAGCTTGGGATGGGGCCGGGCCAACGTCCTGACTTTC. The complete variable domain, with remaining parts taken from reference TRBV5-1 and TRBJ2-6, reads KAGVTQTPRYLIKTRGQQVTLSCSPISGHRSVSWYQQTPGQGLQFLFEYFSETQRNKGNFPGRFSGRQFSNSRSEMNVSTLELGDSALYLCASSLGWGRANVLTFGAGSRLTVL.

The genes are TRBV29-1 and TRBJ2-5, with 9 nucleotides matching TRBD1. The CDR3 length is 14 residues. Unmatched junction bases numbered 6, after V lost 7 bases and J lost 0 bases. Per germline, CDR1 SQVTM and CDR2 ANQGSEA. The CDR3 region has the DNA TGCAGCGCATACCGGGACAGGGACCAAGAGACCCAGTACTTC. Amino acids: CSAYRDRDQETQYF.

This chain uses TRBV4-2 with TRBJ2-5, with 7 bases matching TRBD2. From germline, CDR1 is LGHNA and CDR2 YNFKEQ. This CDR3 comprises 15 residues. The V gene end was trimmed by 1 base and the J gene end by 5 bases; junction bases not matched to a gene: 7. The CDR3 spells CASSQGEGPGETQYF. The CDR3 DNA sequence: TGTGCCAGCAGCCAAGGGGAGGGCCCGGGGGAGACCCAGTACTTC.

This chain links TRBV19 with TRBJ1-1; D gene uncertain. Trimming stripped 2 bases from V and 0 bases from J, with 10 bases between. The CDR3 is made up of 15 amino acids. Germline-derived CDR1 and CDR2 are LNHDA and SQIVND (reference sequence). The CDR3 DNA sequence: TGTGCCAGTAGTATAAAGGGTCCCATGAACACTGAAGCTTTCTTT. Translated, it gives CASSIKGPMNTEAFF.

The CDR3 protein is CASRAGTTKTEAFF. The CDR3 DNA sequence: TGCGCCAGCAGAGCCGGGACGACAAAAACTGAAGCTTTCTTT. The J gene is TRBJ1-1, the V gene TRBV5-1; D possibly corresponds to TRBD1 (5 bases). Trimming pared 5 bases from V and 5 bases from J, leaving 16 bases between. Per the germline V gene, CDR1 is SGHRS and CDR2 is YFSETQ. The CDR3 sequence is 14 residues long.

This rearrangement joins TRBV7-9 to TRBJ2-2; no reliable D call. Germline loops: CDR1 SEHNR, CDR2 FQNEAQ (reference sequence). Trimming cost V 3 bases and J 4 bases, with 6 bases left between them. The CDR3 has 13 amino acids. The CDR3: CASSFEFTGELFF. CDR3 coding DNA: TGTGCCAGCAGCTTCGAGTTCACCGGGGAGCTGTTTTTT.